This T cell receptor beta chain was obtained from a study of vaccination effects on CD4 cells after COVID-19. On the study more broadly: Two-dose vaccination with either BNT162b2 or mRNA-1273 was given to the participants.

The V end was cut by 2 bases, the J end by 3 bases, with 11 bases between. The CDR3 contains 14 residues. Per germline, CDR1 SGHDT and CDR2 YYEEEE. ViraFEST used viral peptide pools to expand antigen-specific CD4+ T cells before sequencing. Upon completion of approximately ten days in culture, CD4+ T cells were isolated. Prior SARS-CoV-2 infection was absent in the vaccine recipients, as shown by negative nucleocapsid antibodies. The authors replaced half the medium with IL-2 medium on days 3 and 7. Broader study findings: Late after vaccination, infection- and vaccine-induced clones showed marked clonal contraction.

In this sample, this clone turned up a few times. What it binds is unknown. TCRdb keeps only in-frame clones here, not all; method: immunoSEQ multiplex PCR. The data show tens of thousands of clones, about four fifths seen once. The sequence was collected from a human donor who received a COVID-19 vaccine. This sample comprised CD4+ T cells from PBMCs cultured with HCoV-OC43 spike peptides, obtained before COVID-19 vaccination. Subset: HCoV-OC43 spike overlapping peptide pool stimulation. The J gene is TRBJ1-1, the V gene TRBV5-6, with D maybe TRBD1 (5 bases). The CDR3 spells CASSFFGGDTEAFF. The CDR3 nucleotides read TGTGCCAGCAGCTTTTTCGGAGGGGACACTGAAGCTTTCTTT.